Listed here are 27 T cell receptor beta chains from one sample, sequenced in a study of CD8 T cells in Susac syndrome. Reverse transcription of about 0.45 to 1 ug RNA was performed with random hexamers. TCRdb passed the immunoSEQ multiplex PCR reads through MiXCR, listing each CDR3 protein once. The top ten hold approximately 0.17% of the sample, which has just over 150,000 distinct CDR3 sequences, around 95% seen once. The material sequenced was CD4+ T cells from PBMCs. The receptors derive from a human donor with Susac syndrome.

The chain links TRBV7-9 to TRBJ2-1; tentatively, D is TRBD1 or TRBD2 (7 bases each). V lost 5 bases and J 6 bases, leaving 20 bases between the germline ends. Germline V gives CDR1 SEHNR, CDR2 FQNEAQ (reference sequence). CDR3 length: 16 residues. The CDR3 nucleotides read TGTGCCAGCAGCCCCAAGACGGCAGGGGGGGGCAATGAGCAGTTCTTC. Translating gives CASSPKTAGGGNEQFF.

This chain joins TRBV24-1 and TRBJ1-6; D remains ambiguous. The length of the CDR3 is 13 residues. From germline, CDR1 is KGHDR and CDR2 SFDVKD. V lost 4 bases and J lost 6, with 6 bases in between. CDR3 bases: TGTGCCACCAGTGAGGACCTTAATTCACCCCTCCACTTT. Translated: CATSEDLNSPLHF.

This clonotype has only one observation. The CDR3, as DNA: TGCAGGGCATGCGGGGGGGCCGATACGCAGTATTTT. This sequence encodes CRACGGADTQYF. This rearrangement joins TRBV20-1 to TRBJ2-3, with TRBD2 matching 9 bases. Per the germline V gene, CDR1 is DFQATT and CDR2 is SNEGSKA (reference sequence). The CDR3 runs to 12 residues.

DNA of the CDR3: TGTGCTAGTGGTTTGATGATAGGGGGCGGCTACACCTTC. Encoded protein: CASGLMIGGGYTF. J is TRBJ1-2 and V is TRBV12-5; TRBD1 aligns across 7 bases. The CDR3 has 13 residues. CDR1 is LGHNT and CDR2 is FRNRAP in the germline V gene. Unmatched junction bases numbered 5, after V lost 2 bases and J lost 8 bases.

Written as DNA, the CDR3 is TGTGCCACCACAGACAGGGGATTTGATGAAAAACTGTTTTTT. Translating gives CATTDRGFDEKLFF. This sequence joins TRBV2 and TRBJ1-4, with 8 bases aligning to TRBD1. The CDR3 has 14 amino acids. V gave up 10 bases and J gave up 6 bases; unmatched junction bases: 10. From germline, CDR1 is SNHLY and CDR2 FYNNEI.

The V call is TRBV20-1, the J call TRBJ2-3; tentative D call: TRBD1 (7 bases). Deletions cut 3 bases from V and 6 bases from J, with 13 bases between. Germline assignment: CDR1 DFQATT and CDR2 SNEGSKA (reference sequence). This CDR3 contains 13 residues. The CDR3 loop is CSAREGARDTQYF. In nucleotides, the CDR3 is TGCAGTGCTAGGGAGGGGGCGCGGGATACGCAGTATTTT.

The chain recombines TRBV27 with TRBJ1-6; 7 bases fit TRBD1. With 5 bases clipped from V and 4 bases from J, the junction kept 5 bases outside the gene matches. Germline-derived CDR1 and CDR2 are MNHEY and SMNVEV (reference sequence). CDR3 length: 15 residues. CDR3 bases: TGTGCCAGCAGTACACCGACAGGGTATAATTCACCCCTCCACTTT. Its protein product is CASSTPTGYNSPLHF.

V usage is TRBV7-2 and J usage is TRBJ2-7; D uncertain. This CDR3 spans 15 amino acids. Trimming cost V 1 base and J 5 bases, with 15 bases left between them. Germline-derived CDR1 and CDR2 are SGHTA and FQGNSA. DNA for the CDR3: TGTGCCAGCAGCTTAGTCAACTCCCGAGTAAACGAGCAGTACTTC. Protein product: CASSLVNSRVNEQYF.

V gene TRBV12-3 or TRBV12-4 combines with J gene TRBJ2-2; D is undetermined. CDR3 length equals 12 residues. Trimming took 7 bases from V and 6 from J, leaving 9 bases between them. The CDR3 region is CASTMSAGELFF. DNA of the CDR3: TGTGCCAGCACCATGTCCGCCGGGGAGCTGTTTTTT.

The chain recombines TRBV5-4 with TRBJ2-6; D is uncertain. Germline CDR1 reads SGHNT; CDR2 reads YYREEE (reference sequence). V lost 0 bases, J lost 0 bases, and 7 bases lay in between. The CDR3 is made up of 16 amino acids. CDR3 sequence reads: CASSLDPTSGANVLTF. CDR3 in DNA: TGTGCCAGCAGCTTGGATCCGACCTCTGGGGCCAACGTCCTGACTTTC.

The rearrangement joins TRBV12-3 or TRBV12-4 to TRBJ1-6, with 8 bases that match TRBD1. V was clipped by 3 bases and J by 7 bases; unmatched bases: 2. The CDR3 runs 14 residues. DNA for the CDR3: TGTGCCAGCAGTTTCGGGACAGGCAATTCACCCCTCCACTTT. It encodes CASSFGTGNSPLHF.

The chain combines TRBV5-1 with TRBJ2-5; D remains unclear. Germline V gives CDR1 SGHRS, CDR2 YFSETQ. The V end lost 0 bases, the J end lost 4 bases, and 7 bases lay between the germline ends. This CDR3 is 13 amino acids long. CDR3 sequence reads: CASSLDTAETQYF. The CDR3 coding sequence is TGCGCCAGCAGCTTGGACACGGCAGAGACCCAGTACTTC.

The chain couples TRBV29-1 to TRBJ2-1, with TRBD2 identical over 10 bases. Germline lookup yields CDR1 SQVTM and CDR2 ANQGSEA. The CDR3 is 15 amino acids. Losses at the gene ends were 8 bases for V and 7 bases for J; bases not matched to a gene: 14. DNA for the CDR3: TGCAGCCTCTCCCAGATTAGCGGGGGGCGTAATGAGCAGTTCTTC. This codes for CSLSQISGGRNEQFF.

The chain combines TRBV29-1 with TRBJ1-2; D is undetermined. The length of the CDR3 is 14 residues. The V gene's germline CDR1 is SQVTM and CDR2 ANQGSEA. The V end lost 3 bases, the J end lost 5 bases, and 16 bases lay between the germline ends. The CDR3 reads CSVDNKQFSYGYTF. CDR3 coding DNA: TGCAGCGTTGATAATAAGCAGTTCTCTTATGGCTACACCTTC.

This chain uses TRBV6-2 or TRBV6-3 with TRBJ2-7; no firm D call. Trimming pared 7 bases from V and 5 bases from J, leaving 9 bases between. CDR1 is MNHEY, CDR2 SVGEGT, per germline. There are 11 residues in the CDR3. The CDR3 bases are TGTGCCAGCACTGGGCGTCACGAGCAGTACTTC. This sequence encodes CASTGRHEQYF.

The chain links TRBV7-3 to TRBJ1-6, with TRBD1 as a possible D gene (5 bases). Per the germline V gene, CDR1 is SGHTA and CDR2 is FQGTGA. With 1 base removed from V and 8 bases from J, the gap between germline ends came to 12 bases. The length of the CDR3 is 15 residues. The CDR3 protein is CASSLRARVDSPLHF. CDR3 sequence (DNA): TGTGCCAGCAGCTTAAGGGCCAGGGTAGATTCACCCCTCCACTTT.

This clonotype was counted a single time. The V gene is TRBV6-1, the J gene TRBJ2-3; TRBD1 is a possible D gene (5 bases). Germline-derived CDR1 and CDR2 are MNHNS and SASEGT. This CDR3 region has 18 residues. Trimming shortened V by 6 bases and J by 3 bases, and 25 bases separated the two germline ends. CDR3 nucleotide sequence: TGTGCCAGCAGCCCTCTAGTAGGGGAATGGGGAAGGACAGATACGCAGTATTTT. Translation gives CASSPLVGEWGRTDTQYF.

The rearrangement joins TRBV25-1 to TRBJ2-3, with 8 bases lining up with TRBD2. From germline, CDR1 is MGHDK and CDR2 SYGVNS. V shed 9 bases, J shed 2 bases, and the junction held 7 bases outside the gene matches. The CDR3 consists of 14 residues. This CDR3 is CASSAGAYTDTQYF. As DNA, the CDR3 is TGTGCCAGTTCAGCGGGGGCCTACACAGATACGCAGTATTTT.

The chain uses TRBV12-3 or TRBV12-4 and TRBJ1-5, with D hard to call. With 1 base removed from V and 7 bases from J, the gap between germline ends came to 8 bases. The CDR3 is made up of 13 amino acids. The CDR3 loop reads CASSLELGQPQHF. The CDR3 bases are TGTGCCAGCAGTTTAGAACTGGGACAGCCCCAGCATTTT.

Concerning this clonotype itself: The germline gene is not matched at one end of the junction; a read error may be the cause. The J gene is TRBJ1-1, the V gene TRBV6-1, with D perhaps matching TRBD1 (6 bases). Germline V gene lookup returns CDR1 MNHNS and CDR2 SASEGT. This CDR3 comprises 13 residues. CDR3: CASIEQGNTEAFF. The CDR3 bases are TGTGCCAGCATTGAACAGGGGAACACTGAAGCTTTCTTT.

The chain combines TRBV20-1 with TRBJ1-3; D not certain. V shed 0 bases and J shed 4 bases, with 13 bases lying between them. The CDR3 runs 15 residues. CDR1 is DFQATT and CDR2 is SNEGSKA in the germline V gene (reference sequence). The chain's CDR3 is CSAREDGVGGNTIYF. The CDR3 DNA reads as TGCAGTGCTAGAGAGGACGGCGTGGGGGGAAACACCATATATTTT.

The chain carries TRBV12-3 or TRBV12-4 and TRBJ2-5; 8 bases fit TRBD1. CDR3 length: 13 residues. V lost 6 bases to trimming and J lost 5 bases; unmatched junction nucleotides: 5. CDR3: CASSRDRMETQYF. CDR3 sequence (DNA): TGTGCCAGCAGCCGGGACAGGATGGAGACCCAGTACTTC.

This chain links TRBV7-9 with TRBJ1-2; no clear D gene. CDR1 and CDR2 from the germline V gene are SEHNR and FQNEAQ (reference sequence). V gave up 7 bases and J gave up 4 bases, with 19 bases separating them. This CDR3 is 15 amino acids long. CDR3 in DNA: TGTGCCAGCATCAACTACGTCCCCGGGTCCTATGGCTACACCTTC. Its protein product is CASINYVPGSYGYTF.

The chain has TRBV7-2 and TRBJ2-5; D not resolved. The V and J ends lost 1 base and 1 base respectively, with 7 bases between them. This CDR3 contains 14 residues. From germline, CDR1 is SGHTA and CDR2 FQGNSA. The CDR3 DNA follows: TGTGCCAGCAGCTTAGTGTGGGGCCAAGAGACCCAGTACTTC. Residues: CASSLVWGQETQYF.

V and J are TRBV7-2 and TRBJ2-1; the D call may be TRBD1 or TRBD2 (5 bases each). In germline, CDR1 is SGHTA, CDR2 FQGNSA. The CDR3 is 13 amino acids. V was clipped by 5 bases and J by 7 bases, with 12 bases between them. CDR3 in amino acids: CASSPQGPNEQFF. CDR3 sequence (DNA): TGTGCCAGCAGCCCCCAGGGACCTAATGAGCAGTTCTTC.

There are a few counts of this clonotype. A junction end diverges from the germline sequence, so it may reflect a read error. The V and J genes are TRBV5-1 and TRBJ1-2; weak D call: TRBD1 (6 bases). CDR1 SGHRS and CDR2 YFSETQ come from the germline V gene. The CDR3 sequence is 14 residues long. The CDR3 DNA reads as TGTGCCAGCAGTTTGGGGCAGGGGAACTATGGCTACACCTTC. This sequence encodes CASSLGQGNYGYTF.

This rearrangement joins TRBV12-3 or TRBV12-4 to TRBJ2-3; D is possibly TRBD2 (6 bases). This CDR3 is built from 14 residues. Trimming took 3 bases from V and 2 from J, leaving 9 bases between them. As DNA, the CDR3 is TGTGCCAGCAGTTTCGGGAGAGCCACAGATACGCAGTATTTT. Amino acids: CASSFGRATDTQYF.